The present T cell receptor beta chain was sequenced within a study of shared T cell receptors in the human thymus. Generated by immunoSEQ multiplex PCR, the TCRdb table keeps only in-frame clones and is missing some. Of hundreds of thousands of clones in the sample, 75% to 85% were seen once. The CDR3 totals 16 residues. The V and J ends lost 4 bases and 0 bases respectively, with 16 bases between them. Germline V CDR1 and CDR2: LGHNA, YSLEER. The sample was also linked to a second study, of human thymus T cells. In that study: Thymus tissue was removed during corrective cardiac surgery. Related reports documented highly overlapping thymic repertoires among unrelated individuals.

Sequencing was carried out using thymocytes. The receptor's source is a boy under two years old with a congenital heart defect. The V gene is TRBV4-3, the J gene TRBJ2-7; weak D call: TRBD2 (5 bases). CDR3 region: CASSLHAGGSSYEQYF. CDR3 DNA sequence: TGCGCCAGCAGCCTCCATGCCGGAGGATCCTCCTACGAGCAGTACTTC.